This record covers a single T cell receptor (beta chain). CDR3 length: 19 amino acids. This record comes from a study of blood T cell repertoires in COVID-19. Study context: Both acute and convalescent COVID-19 samples were obtained from the United States, Italy and Spain. PBMCs, B-cell-depleted T cells, or T cells were the source of the cDNA or gDNA that made up the material.

Under the authors' procedure: Nucleated cell counts were estimated from reference gene primer amplification. Libraries were prepared by immunoSEQ multiplex PCR; TCRdb keeps only in-frame clonotypes and omits some of them. The V and J calls and clone size are taken from that table; D and trimming were inferred from the DNA. Of approximately 52,000 clones listed, less than 95% are singletons. The V and J genes are TRBV21-1 and TRBJ2-7; the D call in the table, TRBD2, was not verified against the DNA. TRBV21-1 is listed as a pseudogene. Material for sequencing was peripheral blood. The receptor was isolated from a human donor in a cohort sampled during active COVID-19. DNA of the CDR3: TGTGCCAGCAGCAAAGATTCGGGACTAGCGGGAGTTGTAGATTACGAGCAGTACTTC. It encodes CASSKDSGLAGVVDYEQYF.